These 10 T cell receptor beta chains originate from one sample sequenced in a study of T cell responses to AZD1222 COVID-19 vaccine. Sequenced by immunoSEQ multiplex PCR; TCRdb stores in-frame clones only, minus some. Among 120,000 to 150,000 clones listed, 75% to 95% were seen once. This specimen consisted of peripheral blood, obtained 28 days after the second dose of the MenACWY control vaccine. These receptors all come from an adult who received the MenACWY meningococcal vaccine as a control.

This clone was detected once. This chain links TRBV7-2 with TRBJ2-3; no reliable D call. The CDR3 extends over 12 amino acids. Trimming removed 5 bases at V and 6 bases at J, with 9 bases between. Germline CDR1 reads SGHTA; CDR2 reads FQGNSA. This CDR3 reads CASSIFSDTQYF. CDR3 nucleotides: TGTGCCAGCAGCATCTTTTCTGATACGCAGTATTTT. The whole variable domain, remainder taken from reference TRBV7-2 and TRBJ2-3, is GAGVSQSPSNKVTEKGKDVELRCDPISGHTALYWYRQSLGQGLEFLIYFQGNSAPDKSGLPSDRFSAERTGGSVSTLTIQRTQQEDSAVYLCASSIFSDTQYFGPGTRLTVL.

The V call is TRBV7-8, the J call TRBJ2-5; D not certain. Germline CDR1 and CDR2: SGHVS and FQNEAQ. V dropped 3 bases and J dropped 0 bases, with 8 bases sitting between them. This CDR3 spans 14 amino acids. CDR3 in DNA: TGTGCCAGCAGCTTTAGACCCAACCAAGAGACCCAGTACTTC. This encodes CASSFRPNQETQYF.

CDR3: CASSSPVPGGNYEQYF. The CDR3 coding sequence is TGTGCCAGCAGCTCCCCGGTGCCGGGGGGAAACTACGAGCAGTACTTC. The rearrangement joins TRBV7-2 to TRBJ2-7; TRBD2 agrees at 7 bases. The CDR3 totals 16 residues. Germline CDR1 SGHTA, CDR2 FQGNSA. V shed 4 bases and J 3 bases; nucleotides not matched to a gene: 12.

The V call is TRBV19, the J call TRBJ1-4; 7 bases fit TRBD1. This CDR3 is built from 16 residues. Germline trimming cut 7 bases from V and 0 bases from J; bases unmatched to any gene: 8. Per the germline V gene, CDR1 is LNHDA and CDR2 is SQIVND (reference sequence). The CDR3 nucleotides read TGTGCCAGTAATGACGCCAGGGGGGCAACTAATGAAAAACTGTTTTTT. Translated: CASNDARGATNEKLFF.

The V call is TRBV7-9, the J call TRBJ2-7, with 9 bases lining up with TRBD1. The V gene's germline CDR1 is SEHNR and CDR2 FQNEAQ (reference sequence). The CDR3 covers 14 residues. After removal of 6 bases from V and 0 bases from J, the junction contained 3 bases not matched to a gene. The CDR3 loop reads CASRTGGVSYEQYF. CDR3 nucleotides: TGTGCCAGCAGGACAGGGGGTGTCTCCTACGAGCAGTACTTC.

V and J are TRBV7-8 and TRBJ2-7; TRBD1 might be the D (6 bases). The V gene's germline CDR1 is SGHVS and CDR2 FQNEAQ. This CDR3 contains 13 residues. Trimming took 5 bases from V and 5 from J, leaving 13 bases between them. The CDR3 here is CASSPGVGNEQYF. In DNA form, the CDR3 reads TGTGCCAGCAGCCCAGGGGTTGGGAACGAGCAGTACTTC.

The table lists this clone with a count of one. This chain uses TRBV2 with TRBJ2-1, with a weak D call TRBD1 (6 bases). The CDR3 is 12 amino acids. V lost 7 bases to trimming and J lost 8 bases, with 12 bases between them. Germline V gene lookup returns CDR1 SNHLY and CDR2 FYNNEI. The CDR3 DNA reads TGTGCCAGCATTATCAGGGGCGATGAGCAGTTCTTC. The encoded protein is CASIIRGDEQFF.

CDR3: CASSLVGQGADEQFF. CDR3 nucleotide sequence: TGTGCCAGCAGCTTAGTGGGACAGGGGGCGGATGAGCAGTTCTTC. The J gene is TRBJ2-1, the V gene TRBV7-9; 12 bases match TRBD1. V shed 1 base, J shed 8 bases, and the junction held 3 bases outside the gene matches. The germline gives CDR1 SEHNR, CDR2 FQNEAQ (reference sequence). The CDR3 loop spans 15 amino acids.

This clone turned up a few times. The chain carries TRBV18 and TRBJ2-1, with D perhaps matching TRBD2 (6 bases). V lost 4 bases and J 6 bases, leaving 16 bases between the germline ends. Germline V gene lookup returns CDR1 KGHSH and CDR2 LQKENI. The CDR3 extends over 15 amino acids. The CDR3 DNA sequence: TGTGCCAGCTCACTCGCCGGTGGGGAGGCCAATGAGCAGTTCTTC. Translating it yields CASSLAGGEANEQFF.

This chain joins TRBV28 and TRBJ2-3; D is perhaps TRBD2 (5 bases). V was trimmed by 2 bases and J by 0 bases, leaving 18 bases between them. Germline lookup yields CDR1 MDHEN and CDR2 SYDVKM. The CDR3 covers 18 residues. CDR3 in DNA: TGTGCCAGCAGTTTACGGGCTCGGGGAGCGCCTAGCACAGATACGCAGTATTTT. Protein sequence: CASSLRARGAPSTDTQYF.